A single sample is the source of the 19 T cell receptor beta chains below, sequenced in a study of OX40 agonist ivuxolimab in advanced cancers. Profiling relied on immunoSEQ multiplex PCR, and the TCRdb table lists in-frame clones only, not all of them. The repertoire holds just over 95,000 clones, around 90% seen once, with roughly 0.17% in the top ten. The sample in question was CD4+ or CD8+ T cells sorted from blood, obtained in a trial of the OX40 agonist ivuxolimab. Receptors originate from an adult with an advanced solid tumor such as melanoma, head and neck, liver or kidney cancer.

The CDR3 loop reads CASSLGQGPGQPQHF. The CDR3 DNA sequence: TGTGCCAGCAGCCTTGGACAGGGTCCGGGTCAGCCCCAGCATTTT. The rearrangement joins TRBV14 to TRBJ1-5; TRBD1 matches 8 bases. Trimming at V came to 4 bases and at J to 6 bases, leaving 8 bases not matched to a gene. The germline CDR1 and CDR2 sequences are SGHDN and FVKESK. The CDR3 is 15 residues long.

The DNA of the CDR3 is TGTGCCAGCGGTTTGCAGCAAAACACCGGGGAGCTGTTTTTT. It yields the protein CASGLQQNTGELFF. This chain uses TRBV2 with TRBJ2-2, with D uncertain. Germline CDR1 reads SNHLY; CDR2 reads FYNNEI. Trimming stripped 8 bases from V and 2 bases from J, with 12 bases between. CDR3 size: 14 residues.

The CDR3 nucleotides read TGTGCCAGCAGCCGCTATGGCGGCGAATCCGGGGAGCTGTTTTTT. Translated: CASSRYGGESGELFF. The rearrangement uses TRBV7-3 and TRBJ2-2; D ambiguous. V was shortened by 5 bases and J by 6 bases, with 16 bases between the two germline ends. Per germline, CDR1 SGHTA and CDR2 FQGTGA. The CDR3 has 15 amino acids. Combining the CDR3 with reference TRBV7-3 and TRBJ2-2 gives the whole variable domain GAGVSQTPSNKVTEKGKYVELRCDPISGHTALYWYRQSLGQGPEFLIYFQGTGAADDSGLPNDRFFAVRPEGSVSTLKIQRTERGDSAVYLCASSRYGGESGELFFGEGSRLTVL.

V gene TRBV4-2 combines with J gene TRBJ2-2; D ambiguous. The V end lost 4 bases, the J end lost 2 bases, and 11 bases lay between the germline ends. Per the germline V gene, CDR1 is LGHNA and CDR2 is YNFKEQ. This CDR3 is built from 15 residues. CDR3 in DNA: TGTGCCAGCAGCCCCGGGTTCGCAAACACCGGGGAGCTGTTTTTT. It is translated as CASSPGFANTGELFF.

CDR3 sequence (DNA): TGTGCCAGCAGCCCACCGGCTAGCGGGGGCGGTGAGCAGTTCTTC. Protein sequence: CASSPPASGGGEQFF. The chain combines TRBV7-9 with TRBJ2-1; 10 bases are a match to TRBD2. The V segment lost 5 bases and the J segment 9 bases; nucleotides outside the gene matches: 10. Germline V gene lookup returns CDR1 SEHNR and CDR2 FQNEAQ (reference sequence). The CDR3 totals 15 residues.

The CDR3 loop reads CASSPLDRAWTF. The CDR3 DNA reads as TGTGCCAGCAGTCCTCTGGACAGGGCGTGGACCTTC. V gene TRBV28 combines with J gene TRBJ1-2, with 8 bases that match TRBD1. This CDR3 has 12 amino acids. The V gene's germline CDR1 is MDHEN and CDR2 SYDVKM. The V gene end was trimmed by 5 bases and the J gene end by 14 bases; junction bases not matched to a gene: 10.

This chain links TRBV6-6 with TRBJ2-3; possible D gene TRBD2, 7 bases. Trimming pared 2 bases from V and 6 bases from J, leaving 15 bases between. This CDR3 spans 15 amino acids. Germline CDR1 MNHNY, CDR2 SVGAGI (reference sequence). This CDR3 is CASSYARGAGDTQYF. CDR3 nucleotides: TGTGCCAGCAGTTACGCCCGGGGGGCCGGGGATACGCAGTATTTT.

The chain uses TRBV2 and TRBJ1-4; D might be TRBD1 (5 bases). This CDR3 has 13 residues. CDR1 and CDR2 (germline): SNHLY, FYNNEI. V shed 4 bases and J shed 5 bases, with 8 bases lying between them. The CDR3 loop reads CASSAKGNEKLFF. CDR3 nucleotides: TGTGCCAGCAGTGCAAAGGGGAATGAAAAACTGTTTTTT.

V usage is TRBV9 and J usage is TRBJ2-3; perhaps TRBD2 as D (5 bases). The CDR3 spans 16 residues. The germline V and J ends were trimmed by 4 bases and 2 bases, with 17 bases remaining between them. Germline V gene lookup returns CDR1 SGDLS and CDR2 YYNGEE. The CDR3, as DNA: TGTGCCAGCAGCCCTACGGCGGGTTTATCCACAGATACGCAGTATTTT. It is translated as CASSPTAGLSTDTQYF.

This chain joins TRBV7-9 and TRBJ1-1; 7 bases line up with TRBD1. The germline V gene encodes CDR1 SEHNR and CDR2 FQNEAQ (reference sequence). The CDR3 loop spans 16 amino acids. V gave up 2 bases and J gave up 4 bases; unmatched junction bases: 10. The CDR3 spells CASSLTATGSGTEAFF. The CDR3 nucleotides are TGTGCCAGCAGCTTAACCGCGACAGGGTCGGGCACTGAAGCTTTCTTT.

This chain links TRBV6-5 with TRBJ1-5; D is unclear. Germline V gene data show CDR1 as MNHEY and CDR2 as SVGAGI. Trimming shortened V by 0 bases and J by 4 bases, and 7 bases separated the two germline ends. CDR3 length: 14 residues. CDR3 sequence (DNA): TGTGCCAGCAGTTACTCGATGGAAAATCAGCCCCAGCATTTT. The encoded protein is CASSYSMENQPQHF.

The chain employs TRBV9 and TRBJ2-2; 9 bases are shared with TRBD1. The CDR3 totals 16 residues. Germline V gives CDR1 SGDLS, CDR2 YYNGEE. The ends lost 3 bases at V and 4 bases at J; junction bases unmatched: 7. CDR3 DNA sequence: TGTGCCAGCAGCGCCGCGACAGGGGGTTTCACCGGGGAGCTGTTTTTT. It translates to CASSAATGGFTGELFF.

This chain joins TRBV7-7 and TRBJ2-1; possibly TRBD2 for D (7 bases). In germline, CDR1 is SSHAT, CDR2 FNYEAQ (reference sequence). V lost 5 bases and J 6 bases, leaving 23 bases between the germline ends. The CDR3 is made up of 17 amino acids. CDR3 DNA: TGTGCCAGCAGCCCCTTGCTGGGGGGGGCTAGTTTCAATGAGCAGTTCTTC. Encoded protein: CASSPLLGGASFNEQFF. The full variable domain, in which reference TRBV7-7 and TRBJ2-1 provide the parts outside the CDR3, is GAGVSQSPRYKVTKRGQDVTLRCDPISSHATLYWYQQALGQGPEFLTYFNYEAQPDKSGLPSDRFSAERPEGSISTLTIQRTEQRDSAMYRCASSPLLGGASFNEQFFGPGTRLTVL.

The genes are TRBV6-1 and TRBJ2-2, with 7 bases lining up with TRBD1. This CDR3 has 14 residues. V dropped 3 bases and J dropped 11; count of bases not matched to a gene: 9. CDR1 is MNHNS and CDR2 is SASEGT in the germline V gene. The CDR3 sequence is CASSERGQGLELFF. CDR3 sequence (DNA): TGTGCCAGCAGTGAGAGGGGGCAAGGGCTTGAGCTGTTTTTT.

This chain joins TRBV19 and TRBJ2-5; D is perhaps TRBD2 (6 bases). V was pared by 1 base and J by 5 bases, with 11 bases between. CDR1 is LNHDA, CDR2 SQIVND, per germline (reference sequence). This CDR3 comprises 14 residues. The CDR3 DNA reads TGTGCCAGTAGTATAGGAGCGGGTGGGGAGACCCAGTACTTC. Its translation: CASSIGAGGETQYF.

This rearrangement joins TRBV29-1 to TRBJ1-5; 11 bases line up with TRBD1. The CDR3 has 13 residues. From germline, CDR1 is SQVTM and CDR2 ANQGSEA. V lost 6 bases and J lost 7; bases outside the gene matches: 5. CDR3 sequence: CSVGTGGTQPQHF. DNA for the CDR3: TGCAGCGTGGGGACAGGGGGGACGCAGCCCCAGCATTTT. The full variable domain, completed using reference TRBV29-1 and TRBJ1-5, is SAVISQKPSRDICQRGTSLTIQCQVDSQVTMMFWYRQQPGQSLTLIATANQGSEATYESGFVIDKFPISRPNLTFSTLTVSNMSPEDSSIYLCSVGTGGTQPQHFGDGTRLSIL.

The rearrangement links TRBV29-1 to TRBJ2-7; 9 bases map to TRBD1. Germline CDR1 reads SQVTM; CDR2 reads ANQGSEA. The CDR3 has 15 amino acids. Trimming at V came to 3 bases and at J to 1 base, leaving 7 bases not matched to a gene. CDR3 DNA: TGCAGCGTTGATGCCGCGGGACAGGGATCCTACGAGCAGTACTTC. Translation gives CSVDAAGQGSYEQYF.

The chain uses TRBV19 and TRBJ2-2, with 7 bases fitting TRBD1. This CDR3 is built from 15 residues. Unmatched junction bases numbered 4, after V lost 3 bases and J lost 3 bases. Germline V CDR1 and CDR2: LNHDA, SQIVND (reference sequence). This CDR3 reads CASSINRGDTGELFF. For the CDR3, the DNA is TGTGCCAGTAGTATCAACAGGGGTGACACCGGGGAGCTGTTTTTT.

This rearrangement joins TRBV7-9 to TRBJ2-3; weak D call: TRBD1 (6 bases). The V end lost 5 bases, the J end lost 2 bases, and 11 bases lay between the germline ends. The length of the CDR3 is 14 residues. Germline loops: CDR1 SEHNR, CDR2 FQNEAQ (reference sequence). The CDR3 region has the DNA TGTGCCAGCAGCCGGACAGAGCCCACAGATACGCAGTATTTT. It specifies CASSRTEPTDTQYF.